This record covers a single T cell receptor (beta chain). Its matching antigen is unknown. Original processing notes: Out-of-frame sequences were removed, leaving 2,204,828 distinct TCRbeta sequences. Repertoires were generated with immunoSEQ multiplex PCR, while TCRdb's copy carries only in-frame clones and drops some. V and J calls and clone size are as listed in that table; D and trimming were resolved from the DNA. The profile shows some 46,000 clones, 70% to 80% of them singletons. Single viable CD3+CD4+CD8-CD45RO+ cells were sorted as the memory CD4+ T cells. This record belongs to a study of memory CD4+ T cells and cytomegalovirus serostatus. This CDR3 contains 16 residues. V was clipped by 7 bases and J by 2 bases, with 20 bases between them. The V gene's germline CDR1 is LNHDA and CDR2 SQIVND (reference sequence). Study-level findings and limits: About two fifths of the roughly 150 known CMV-associated TCRbeta sequences appeared in CD4+ memory.

The sample comprised memory CD4+ T cells from blood. J is TRBJ1-2 and V is TRBV19, with D tentatively TRBD1 (5 bases). This receptor was taken from an adult in good health and CMV-seronegative. CDR3 protein: CASTPQGVLGNYGYTF. The CDR3 bases are TGTGCCAGTACCCCCCAAGGGGTACTGGGGAACTATGGCTACACCTTC.